This T cell receptor beta chain was captured by sequencing in a study of blood T cell repertoires in COVID-19. The table came from immunoSEQ multiplex PCR; TCRdb's copy has only in-frame clones and leaves some out. This table holds 300,000 to 400,000 clones, around 87% found once. The CDR3 has 14 amino acids. Germline V lookup: CDR1 MNHEY, CDR2 SVGAGI. V was clipped by 8 bases and J by 1 base, with 13 bases between them. The TCR comes from a woman aged 50 to 65 with COVID-19, enrolled during active disease. The rearrangement links TRBV6-5 to TRBJ2-3, with D possibly being TRBD2 (5 bases). The sample consisted of peripheral blood. The CDR3 DNA sequence: TGTGCCAGCCGCGGGTCGAGACGCACAGATACGCAGTATTTT. Translating it yields CASRGSRRTDTQYF.